This T cell receptor beta chain was sequenced during a study of T cell responses to AZD1222 COVID-19 vaccine. The CDR3 totals 16 residues. V lost 4 bases and J 2 bases, leaving 17 bases between the germline ends. Germline V lookup: CDR1 SGHRS, CDR2 YFSETQ. Libraries were prepared by immunoSEQ multiplex PCR; TCRdb keeps only in-frame clonotypes and omits some of them. Here the sample spans over 130,000 clones, 94% being singletons. This clone showed up just once. This receptor was identified in an adult in good health. The material was peripheral blood, obtained on day 0 of AZD1222 vaccination. This sequence joins TRBV5-1 and TRBJ2-3; TRBD1 is a possible D gene (6 bases). As DNA, the CDR3 is TGCGCCAGCAGCAAGGGGGACGGTGGTTACACAGATACGCAGTATTTT. Amino acid sequence: CASSKGDGGYTDTQYF. Supplemented by reference TRBV5-1 and TRBJ2-3, the full variable domain reads KAGVTQTPRYLIKTRGQQVTLSCSPISGHRSVSWYQQTPGQGLQFLFEYFSETQRNKGNFPGRFSGRQFSNSRSEMNVSTLELGDSALYLCASSKGDGGYTDTQYFGPGTRLTVL.